What follows are 24 T cell receptor beta chains derived from one specimen sequenced in a study of CD8+ T cells in alopecia areata. RNA was extracted and reverse transcribed into cDNA as the sequencing template. Sequencing was performed with immunoSEQ multiplex PCR; in TCRdb, only in-frame clones are kept and a portion is missing. The sample holds about 90,000 clones, roughly 45% seen once. Treatment defined: oral pan-JAK inhibitor, 5-10 mg twice daily. The sample here was CD8+ T cells sorted from blood, taken at week 24, from a patient treated with tofacitinib. The receptors stem from a human donor with alopecia areata.

This clone was observed a handful of times. The chain recombines TRBV13 with TRBJ2-7; no clear D. Trimming removed 1 base at V and 2 bases at J, with 12 bases between. Germline CDR1 and CDR2: PRHDT and FYEKMQ (reference sequence). The CDR3 runs 15 residues. The CDR3 nucleotides are TGTGCCAGCAGCTTAGAGGCGGAGCTAACCTACGAGCAGTACTTC. It is translated as CASSLEAELTYEQYF.

This chain links TRBV5-1 with TRBJ2-2, with TRBD1 matching 7 bases. The germline gives CDR1 SGHRS, CDR2 YFSETQ. CDR3 length: 14 residues. Trimming at V came to 2 bases and at J to 8 bases, leaving 6 bases not matched to a gene. The CDR3 region is CASSFRTGPGELFF. DNA of the CDR3: TGCGCCAGCAGCTTCCGGACAGGACCAGGGGAGCTGTTTTTT.

This clone has only a few counts. This sequence joins TRBV29-1 and TRBJ2-7; 14 bases line up with TRBD2. J was trimmed by 4 bases and V by 3 bases; bases with no gene match: 5. The CDR3 runs to 15 residues. Germline V CDR1 and CDR2: SQVTM, ANQGSEA. In DNA, the CDR3 is TGCAGCGTTGACTTTGGGACTAGCGGGAGTTACGAGCAGTACTTC. Translating gives CSVDFGTSGSYEQYF.

V gene TRBV9 combines with J gene TRBJ1-2; 8 bases align to TRBD1. CDR3 length: 16 amino acids. Germline CDR1 reads SGDLS; CDR2 reads YYNGEE. V shed 3 bases and J 6 bases; nucleotides not matched to a gene: 13. The CDR3 DNA reads TGTGCCAGCAGCGAGGGCTTGGCAGGGGGCGCGAATGGCTACACCTTC. Amino acids: CASSEGLAGGANGYTF.

In its sample, this clone was seen a few times. The chain recombines TRBV11-3 with TRBJ2-1; D uncertain. The CDR3 consists of 11 residues. Germline V gives CDR1 SGHNT, CDR2 YENEEA. Trimming left V 4 bases short and J 9 bases short, with 7 bases between. The CDR3 DNA is TGTGCCAGCAGCTCAATGAGTGAGCAGTTCTTC. This encodes CASSSMSEQFF.

This chain links TRBV9 with TRBJ2-7, with 7 bases that match TRBD1. The CDR3 spans 15 residues. The V segment lost 3 bases and the J segment 4 bases; nucleotides outside the gene matches: 10. Germline assignment: CDR1 SGDLS and CDR2 YYNGEE. The CDR3 spells CASSDGPGQKYEQYF. In nucleotides, the CDR3 is TGTGCCAGCAGCGATGGACCGGGACAGAAGTACGAGCAGTACTTC.

The chain joins TRBV6-5 to TRBJ2-3; possibly TRBD2 for D (6 bases). V was cut by 0 bases and J by 8 bases, with 9 bases left in between. There are 13 residues in the CDR3. Looked up from germline, CDR1 is MNHEY and CDR2 is SVGAGI. The CDR3 loop reads CASSYSAAGTQYF. The CDR3 DNA sequence: TGTGCCAGCAGTTACTCCGCAGCGGGTACGCAGTATTTT.

This clone occurred a few times. The chain couples TRBV7-9 to TRBJ2-7; 10 nucleotides align to TRBD2. This CDR3 region has 16 residues. V lost 0 bases to trimming and J lost 4 bases; unmatched junction nucleotides: 6. Per the germline V gene, CDR1 is SEHNR and CDR2 is FQNEAQ (reference sequence). The DNA for the CDR3 is TGTGCCAGCAGCTTAGCTATAGCGGGAGGACCATACGAGCAGTACTTC. It is translated as CASSLAIAGGPYEQYF.

The chain has TRBV11-2 and TRBJ2-7; D not certain. In germline, CDR1 is SGHAT, CDR2 FQNNGV. V lost 2 bases and J 0 bases, leaving 8 bases between the germline ends. The CDR3 has 14 residues. The CDR3 region has the DNA TGTGCCAGCAGCTTAACCGAGAGCTCCTACGAGCAGTACTTC. Its protein product is CASSLTESSYEQYF. Full variable domain (remainder filled in from reference TRBV11-2 and TRBJ2-7): EAGVAQSPRYKIIEKRQSVAFWCNPISGHATLYWYQQILGQGPKLLIQFQNNGVVDDSQLPKDRFSAERLKGVDSTLKIQPAKLEDSAVYLCASSLTESSYEQYFGPGTRLTVT.

The V and J genes are TRBV7-9 and TRBJ2-1; TRBD1 matches at 10 bases. The CDR3 length is 15 residues. CDR1 and CDR2 from the germline V gene are SEHNR and FQNEAQ (reference sequence). V shed 5 bases, J shed 3 bases, and the junction held 4 bases outside the gene matches. The CDR3 region has the DNA TGTGCCAGCAGCCCCGGGACAGGGGTCTACAATGAGCAGTTCTTC. Protein sequence: CASSPGTGVYNEQFF.

This clone was recorded at least ten times. This CDR3 reads CASSEKRITEAFF. CDR3 coding DNA: TGTGCCAGCAGTGAAAAGCGGATCACTGAAGCTTTCTTT. This rearrangement joins TRBV2 to TRBJ1-1; no clear D. The V end was cut by 2 bases, the J end by 4 bases, with 8 bases between. The CDR3 sequence is 13 residues long. Germline V lookup: CDR1 SNHLY, CDR2 FYNNEI.

The chain carries TRBV7-9 and TRBJ2-1; 10 positions agree with TRBD2. With 1 base clipped from V and 7 bases from J, the junction kept 4 bases outside the gene matches. CDR3 length: 15 residues. Per germline, CDR1 SEHNR and CDR2 FQNEAQ (reference sequence). The CDR3 here is CASSLGPSGSNEQFF. CDR3 nucleotides: TGTGCCAGCAGCTTAGGCCCTAGCGGGAGTAATGAGCAGTTCTTC.

The rearrangement joins TRBV4-3 to TRBJ2-7; D is uncertain. This CDR3 region has 13 residues. Trimming removed 1 base from V and 8 bases from J, with 12 bases in between. Germline V gene sequence: CDR1 LGHNA, CDR2 YSLEER. The CDR3 sequence: CASSQGADFKQYF. Written as DNA, the CDR3 is TGCGCCAGCAGCCAAGGGGCAGACTTCAAGCAGTACTTC.

This chain uses TRBV7-9 with TRBJ2-3; 9 bases are a match to TRBD2. Germline lookup yields CDR1 SEHNR and CDR2 FQNEAQ (reference sequence). V lost 7 bases and J lost 2; bases outside the gene matches: 7. The CDR3 is 15 amino acids. This chain's CDR3 is CASIRLAEYTDTQYF. DNA of the CDR3: TGTGCCAGCATTCGACTAGCGGAATACACAGATACGCAGTATTTT.

The chain carries TRBV30 and TRBJ2-3, with 10 nucleotides matching TRBD2. The germline gives CDR1 GTSNPN, CDR2 SVGIG (reference sequence). The ends lost 2 bases at V and 11 bases at J; junction bases unmatched: 4. CDR3 length: 12 residues. The CDR3 DNA is TGTGCCTGGAGTATAAGCGGGGGGGAGCAGTATTTT. It is translated as CAWSISGGEQYF.

The rearrangement links TRBV4-1 to TRBJ2-7; possibly TRBD2 for D (5 bases). Deletions cut 1 base from V and 0 bases from J, with 10 bases between. The CDR3 runs 15 residues. Germline CDR1 and CDR2: MGHRA and YSYEKL. Here the CDR3 reads CASSQGVGVSYEQYF. The CDR3, as DNA: TGCGCCAGCAGCCAAGGGGTCGGGGTCTCCTACGAGCAGTACTTC.

This clone was observed a few times. J is TRBJ2-3 and V is TRBV20-1; D ambiguous. V lost 6 bases, J lost 6 bases, and 7 bases lay in between. The CDR3 has 10 amino acids. From germline, CDR1 is DFQATT and CDR2 SNEGSKA (reference sequence). CDR3 amino acids: CSARADTQYF. The CDR3 nucleotides are TGCAGTGCACGGGCCGATACGCAGTATTTT.

V gene TRBV25-1 combines with J gene TRBJ2-4, with D perhaps assigned TRBD1 or TRBD2 (6 bases each). Germline V gene data show CDR1 as MGHDK and CDR2 as SYGVNS. This CDR3 is 16 amino acids long. Trimming removed 5 bases at V and 11 bases at J, with 25 bases between. In nucleotides, the CDR3 is TGTGCCAGCAGTTCGACCCAACACGGGGGCCCACCGGTTCAGTACTTC. This sequence encodes CASSSTQHGGPPVQYF.

This clone was recorded a few times. The chain links TRBV29-1 to TRBJ2-2, with D hard to call. The CDR3 runs to 11 residues. Trimming removed 5 bases from V and 8 bases from J, with 9 bases in between. CDR1 SQVTM and CDR2 ANQGSEA come from the germline V gene. CDR3 nucleotides: TGCAGCGTTTTAGTGTTAGGGGAGCTGTTTTTT. It translates to CSVLVLGELFF.

This clone has a handful of counts. The chain combines TRBV29-1 with TRBJ2-7; no definite D call. The CDR3 is 13 amino acids. V shed 5 bases and J shed 1 base, with 12 bases lying between them. CDR1 SQVTM and CDR2 ANQGSEA come from the germline V gene. This CDR3 is CSVYGSESYEQYF. CDR3 nucleotides: TGCAGCGTTTATGGCTCAGAATCCTACGAGCAGTACTTC.

This clone was recorded a few times. The chain combines TRBV30 with TRBJ1-5; D is undetermined. CDR1 and CDR2 from the germline V gene are GTSNPN and SVGIG (reference sequence). With 0 bases removed from V and 1 base from J, the gap between germline ends came to 4 bases. This CDR3 is built from 13 residues. This chain's CDR3 is CAWSVDSNQPQHF. Written as DNA, the CDR3 is TGTGCCTGGAGTGTAGACAGCAATCAGCCCCAGCATTTT.

V and J are TRBV4-2 and TRBJ2-7; D is ambiguous. V gave up 2 bases and J gave up 5 bases, with 4 bases separating them. Germline values: CDR1 LGHNA, CDR2 YNFKEQ. This CDR3 contains 11 residues. The CDR3 DNA sequence: TGTGCCAGCAGCCAAAGTCACGAGCAGTACTTC. Protein sequence: CASSQSHEQYF.

This clone was detected once. The chain has TRBV19 and TRBJ2-7; 8 nucleotides match TRBD1. After removal of 5 bases from V and 5 bases from J, the junction contained 11 bases not matched to a gene. CDR3 length equals 15 residues. Germline V gene data show CDR1 as LNHDA and CDR2 as SQIVND (reference sequence). The CDR3 spells CASSASGGRADEQYF. For the CDR3, the DNA is TGTGCCAGTAGTGCCTCAGGGGGCAGAGCCGACGAGCAGTACTTC.

This clone was seen a handful of times. The gene calls are TRBV7-9 and TRBJ2-7; D is uncertain. Germline V gives CDR1 SEHNR, CDR2 FQNEAQ (reference sequence). The ends were cut back, 3 bases at V and 6 bases at J, with 9 bases in the middle. This CDR3 is built from 12 residues. CDR3 sequence (DNA): TGTGCCAGCAGCTTTTTAGGCGGCGAGCAGTACTTC. Residues: CASSFLGGEQYF.